Following are 26 T cell receptor beta chains from one sample sequenced in a study of Ad26.COV2.S vaccination and SARS-CoV-2 variants. TCRdb's table, derived via immunoSEQ multiplex PCR, lists solely in-frame clones and lacks some. The table shows 430,000 or so clones, with more than 80% occurring only once. Documented treatment: 19 received Ad26.COV2.S at low or high dose, single or two shots; about 5 received placebo; per-sample allocation not given. Material that was analyzed had been drawn on day 63 after the first vaccine or placebo injection. The material was peripheral blood, obtained in a trial of Ad26.COV2.S vaccine versus placebo. Source of these receptors: a person aged 18-65 years who received the Ad26.COV2.S COVID-19 vaccine or a placebo.

The CDR3 region is CASSRLTYSYEQYF. The CDR3 DNA follows: TGTGCCAGCAGCAGACTGACGTATTCCTACGAGCAGTACTTC. The chain links TRBV28 to TRBJ2-7; D is uncertain. CDR1 MDHEN and CDR2 SYDVKM come from the germline V gene. V was clipped by 6 bases and J by 1 base, with 13 bases between them. The CDR3 spans 14 residues.

The chain carries TRBV27 and TRBJ2-7; TRBD2 matches at 13 bases. V gave up 1 base and J gave up 4 bases; unmatched junction bases: 4. Germline lookup yields CDR1 MNHEY and CDR2 SMNVEV (reference sequence). This CDR3 has 16 residues. CDR3 in amino acids: CASSLLGTSGKYEQYF. The CDR3 bases are TGTGCCAGCAGTTTATTGGGGACTAGCGGGAAGTACGAGCAGTACTTC.

The chain uses TRBV7-9 and TRBJ1-3; 7 bases align to TRBD1. V trimming: 11 bases; J trimming: 4 bases; junction bases outside the gene matches: 14. The germline CDR1 and CDR2 sequences are SEHNR and FQNEAQ (reference sequence). The CDR3 sequence is 15 residues long. The CDR3 spells CAGQTGQGVGNTIYF. CDR3 bases: TGTGCCGGTCAGACCGGGCAGGGGGTCGGAAACACCATATATTTT.

This chain uses TRBV9 with TRBJ2-1; 8 bases agree with TRBD2. Trimming took 0 bases from V and 6 from J; bases not matched to a gene: 17. CDR1 SGDLS and CDR2 YYNGEE come from the germline V gene. The CDR3 extends over 19 amino acids. The CDR3 here is CASSVGVGLGTSGSNEQFF. As DNA, the CDR3 is TGTGCCAGCAGCGTAGGTGTGGGACTGGGGACTAGTGGATCCAATGAGCAGTTCTTC.

The chain uses TRBV7-2 and TRBJ2-5; D is ambiguous. The V end lost 7 bases, the J end lost 3 bases, and 15 bases lay between the germline ends. The germline V gene has CDR1 SGHTA and CDR2 FQGNSA. The CDR3 runs 14 residues. CDR3 amino acids: CASNKLGGEETQYF. Written as DNA, the CDR3 is TGTGCCAGCAACAAACTGGGTGGGGAAGAGACCCAGTACTTC.

The chain has TRBV27 and TRBJ2-5, with TRBD2 matching over 14 bases. The CDR3 is 16 residues long. With 5 bases clipped from V and 2 bases from J, the junction kept 4 bases outside the gene matches. Germline V gene sequence: CDR1 MNHEY, CDR2 SMNVEV (reference sequence). For the CDR3, the DNA is TGTGCCAGCAGTCCAGGGACTAGCGGGAGTCAAGAGACCCAGTACTTC. It specifies CASSPGTSGSQETQYF.

The gene calls are TRBV4-1 and TRBJ2-7; D is unresolved. CDR3 length equals 15 residues. Germline CDR1 and CDR2: MGHRA and YSYEKL. With 2 bases removed from V and 4 bases from J, the gap between germline ends came to 15 bases. The CDR3 protein is CASSQPLADGYEQYF. CDR3 sequence (DNA): TGCGCCAGCAGCCAACCCTTGGCCGATGGGTACGAGCAGTACTTC.

This clone was observed once. This chain links TRBV15 with TRBJ2-7, with TRBD1 identical over 9 bases. CDR3 length equals 15 residues. V shed 0 bases and J 5 bases; nucleotides not matched to a gene: 5. Germline CDR1 is LNHNV and CDR2 is YYDKDF (reference sequence). CDR3 sequence reads: CATSRDLGQGNEQYF. Written as DNA, the CDR3 is TGTGCCACCAGCAGAGATCTGGGACAGGGCAACGAGCAGTACTTC.

V gene TRBV6-5 combines with J gene TRBJ2-3, with 8 bases lining up with TRBD1. The V segment lost 8 bases and the J segment 2 bases; nucleotides outside the gene matches: 3. The CDR3 runs to 13 residues. Germline V lookup: CDR1 MNHEY, CDR2 SVGAGI. In nucleotides, the CDR3 is TGTGCCAGCCGGGACAGGTACACAGATACGCAGTATTTT. The encoded protein is CASRDRYTDTQYF.

This clone was seen just once. This chain's CDR3 is CASTSDRDTEAFF. Written as DNA, the CDR3 is TGTGCCAGCACCTCGGACAGGGACACTGAAGCTTTCTTT. The chain joins TRBV12-3 or TRBV12-4 to TRBJ1-1, with 8 bases that match TRBD1. The V gene end was trimmed by 7 bases and the J gene end by 3 bases; junction bases not matched to a gene: 4. The CDR3 is made up of 13 amino acids.

The rearrangement uses TRBV4-3 and TRBJ2-1; no clear D. V gave up 2 bases and J gave up 7 bases, with 12 bases separating them. The CDR3 has 14 residues. The germline CDR1 and CDR2 sequences are LGHNA and YSLEER. The CDR3 is CASSQTKGLNEQFF. The CDR3 DNA is TGCGCCAGCAGCCAAACGAAGGGTCTTAATGAGCAGTTCTTC.

The rearrangement joins TRBV7-7 to TRBJ2-5; TRBD1 agrees at 10 bases. Germline values: CDR1 SSHAT, CDR2 FNYEAQ (reference sequence). The CDR3 spans 16 residues. V lost 5 bases to trimming and J lost 0 bases; unmatched junction nucleotides: 6. The CDR3 DNA is TGTGCCAGCAGCCTAGGGGGACAGGGGTACCAAGAGACCCAGTACTTC. Translated, it gives CASSLGGQGYQETQYF.

In its sample, this clone was seen a few times. This rearrangement joins TRBV5-8 to TRBJ1-2; D remains ambiguous. The germline V gene encodes CDR1 SGHTS and CDR2 YDEGEE. This CDR3 contains 12 residues. Trimming removed 5 bases from V and 5 bases from J, with 10 bases in between. In DNA, the CDR3 is TGTGCCAGCAGTCCCGACCTATATGGCTACACCTTC. It specifies CASSPDLYGYTF.

The genes are TRBV24-1 and TRBJ2-5; 9 bases match TRBD2. With V trimmed by 2 bases and J by 11 bases, 2 bases remained unmatched. Germline lookup yields CDR1 KGHDR and CDR2 SFDVKD. The CDR3 runs to 12 residues. The CDR3 sequence: CATSDSGLAQYF. In nucleotides, the CDR3 is TGTGCCACCAGTGATTCGGGACTAGCTCAGTACTTC.

This chain links TRBV27 with TRBJ2-7; TRBD1 might be the D (6 bases). CDR3 length: 14 amino acids. V was cut by 6 bases and J by 5 bases, with 17 bases left in between. Per germline, CDR1 MNHEY and CDR2 SMNVEV (reference sequence). The CDR3 region is CASRRVTGLHEQYF. Here the CDR3 DNA reads TGTGCCAGCAGAAGAGTAACAGGGTTACACGAGCAGTACTTC.

V and J are TRBV7-9 and TRBJ2-7, with D possibly being TRBD1 (6 bases). Germline assignment: CDR1 SEHNR and CDR2 FQNEAQ (reference sequence). The CDR3 has 13 residues. Trimming removed 2 bases from V and 7 bases from J, with 12 bases in between. CDR3 region: CASSLRQAEEQYF. In DNA form, the CDR3 reads TGTGCCAGCAGCTTAAGACAGGCGGAGGAGCAGTACTTC.

The J gene is TRBJ2-7, the V gene TRBV7-9; the D is unclear. This CDR3 has 13 amino acids. V was trimmed by 6 bases and J by 3 bases, leaving 12 bases between them. Germline V gene data show CDR1 as SEHNR and CDR2 as FQNEAQ (reference sequence). This CDR3 is CASSSTQNYEQYF. CDR3 DNA sequence: TGTGCCAGCAGTTCGACACAAAACTACGAGCAGTACTTC.

There are a few counts of this clone. The chain uses TRBV27 and TRBJ1-5; 8 positions match TRBD1. V trimming: 4 bases; J trimming: 2 bases; junction bases outside the gene matches: 13. The germline V gene encodes CDR1 MNHEY and CDR2 SMNVEV (reference sequence). This CDR3 contains 18 residues. The DNA for the CDR3 is TGTGCCAGCAGTTCCCTGACAGGGGTTGGGATGGGCAATCAGCCCCAGCATTTT. Translated: CASSSLTGVGMGNQPQHF.

V usage is TRBV9 and J usage is TRBJ2-6, with D unclear. V lost 1 base and J lost 3, with 11 bases in between. The CDR3 has 16 amino acids. Germline loops: CDR1 SGDLS, CDR2 YYNGEE. CDR3 region: CASSVSSGYGANVLTF. CDR3 bases: TGTGCCAGCAGCGTATCGTCGGGCTATGGGGCCAACGTCCTGACTTTC.

This chain uses TRBV7-6 with TRBJ1-2; 8 bases fit TRBD1. Germline CDR1 SGHVS, CDR2 FNYEAQ. The junction had 15 bases not matched to a gene; V was cut back by 2 bases and J by 4 bases. The CDR3 has 18 residues. DNA for the CDR3: TGTGCCAGCAGCTTAAATAGCCCCCCCGGGACAGGTCTCTATGGCTACACCTTC. Residues: CASSLNSPPGTGLYGYTF.

This clone was detected only once. This chain uses TRBV29-1 with TRBJ2-7; 7 positions match TRBD1. Germline V CDR1 and CDR2: SQVTM, ANQGSEA. This CDR3 has 15 amino acids. J was trimmed by 2 bases and V by 3 bases; bases with no gene match: 10. The CDR3 protein is CSVDGMTGSPYEQYF. CDR3 in DNA: TGCAGCGTTGACGGGATGACAGGGTCACCCTACGAGCAGTACTTC.

The chain joins TRBV7-9 to TRBJ2-7; 13 nucleotides align to TRBD2. This CDR3 contains 19 residues. V lost 1 base and J lost 2; bases outside the gene matches: 11. Germline V gives CDR1 SEHNR, CDR2 FQNEAQ (reference sequence). CDR3 loop: CASSLGLAGGPTGAYEQYF. In nucleotides, the CDR3 is TGTGCCAGCAGCTTAGGACTAGCGGGAGGTCCTACGGGGGCCTACGAGCAGTACTTC.

The chain links TRBV19 to TRBJ1-1; TRBD1 matches at 8 bases. CDR3 length: 15 amino acids. V shed 6 bases, J shed 0 bases, and the junction held 6 bases outside the gene matches. Germline assignment: CDR1 LNHDA and CDR2 SQIVND (reference sequence). In DNA form, the CDR3 reads TGTGCCAGTAGGGTAACAGGGGGTCTGAACACTGAAGCTTTCTTT. Protein product: CASRVTGGLNTEAFF.

This chain connects TRBV2 to TRBJ1-5; D not certain. Germline CDR1 SNHLY, CDR2 FYNNEI. The CDR3 covers 12 residues. V was pared by 0 bases and J by 13 bases, with 10 bases between. CDR3 sequence: CASSEASYLQHF. For the CDR3, the DNA is TGTGCCAGCAGTGAAGCGTCCTATCTTCAGCATTTT.

In nucleotides, the CDR3 is TGTGCCAGCAGCTTATATGAGCCGGGACAGGTGGTCACTGAAGCTTTCTTT. Its protein is CASSLYEPGQVVTEAFF. The chain carries TRBV7-8 and TRBJ1-1; 8 bases agree with TRBD1. V lost 2 bases to trimming and J lost 4 bases; unmatched junction nucleotides: 12. The germline V gene has CDR1 SGHVS and CDR2 FQNEAQ. This CDR3 contains 17 residues.

The chain links TRBV3-1 (or the pseudogene TRBV3-2) to TRBJ1-2, with unresolved D. CDR1 and CDR2 from the germline V gene are LGHDT and YNNKEL (reference sequence). Trimming pared 6 bases from V and 13 bases from J, leaving 24 bases between. The CDR3 is 14 residues long. The DNA of the CDR3 is TGTGCCAGCAGTAGTTGGGCGGAGAATAGTGATTGCACCTTC. Its protein is CASSSWAENSDCTF.